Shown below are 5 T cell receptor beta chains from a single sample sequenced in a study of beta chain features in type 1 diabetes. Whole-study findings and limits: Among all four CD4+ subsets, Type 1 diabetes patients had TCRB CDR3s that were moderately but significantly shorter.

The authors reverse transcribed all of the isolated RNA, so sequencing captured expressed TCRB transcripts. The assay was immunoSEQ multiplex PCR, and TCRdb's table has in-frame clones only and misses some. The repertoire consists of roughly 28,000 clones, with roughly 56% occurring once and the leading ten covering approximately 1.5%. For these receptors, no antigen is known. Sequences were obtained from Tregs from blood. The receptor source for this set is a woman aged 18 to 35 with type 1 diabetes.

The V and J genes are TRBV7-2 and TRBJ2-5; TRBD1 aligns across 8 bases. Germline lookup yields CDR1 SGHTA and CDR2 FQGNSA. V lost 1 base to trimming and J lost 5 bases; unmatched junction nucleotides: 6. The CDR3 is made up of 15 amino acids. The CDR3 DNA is TGTGCCAGCAGCTTAGGTGGCAGGGGGCTGGAGACCCAGTACTTC. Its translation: CASSLGGRGLETQYF.

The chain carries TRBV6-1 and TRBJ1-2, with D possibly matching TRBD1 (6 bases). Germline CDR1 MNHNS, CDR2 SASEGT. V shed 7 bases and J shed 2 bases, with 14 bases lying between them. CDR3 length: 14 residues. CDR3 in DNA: TGTGCCAGCACCCGGGCCGGACAGAACTATGGCTACACCTTC. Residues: CASTRAGQNYGYTF.

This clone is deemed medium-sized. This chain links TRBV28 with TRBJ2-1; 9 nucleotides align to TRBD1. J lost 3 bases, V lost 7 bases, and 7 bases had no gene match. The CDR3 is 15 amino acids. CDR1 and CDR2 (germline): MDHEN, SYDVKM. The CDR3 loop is CASTSGTGRYNEQFF. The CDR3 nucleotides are TGTGCCAGCACTTCAGGGACAGGGCGCTACAATGAGCAGTTCTTC.

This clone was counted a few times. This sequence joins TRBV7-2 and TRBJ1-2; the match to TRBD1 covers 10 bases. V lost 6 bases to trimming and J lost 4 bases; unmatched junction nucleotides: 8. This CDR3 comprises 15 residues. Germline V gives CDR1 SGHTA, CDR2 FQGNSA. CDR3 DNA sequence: TGTGCCAGCAGTTCGGGACAGGGGCTCACCTATGGCTACACCTTC. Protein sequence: CASSSGQGLTYGYTF.

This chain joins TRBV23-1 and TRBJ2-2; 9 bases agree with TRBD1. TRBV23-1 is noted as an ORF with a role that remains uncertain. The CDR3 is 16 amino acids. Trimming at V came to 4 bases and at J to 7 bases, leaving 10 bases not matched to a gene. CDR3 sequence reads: CASSPGTGPYGGELFF. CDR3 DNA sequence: TGCGCCAGCAGTCCAGGGACAGGGCCCTACGGCGGGGAGCTGTTTTTT.